The 8 T cell receptor beta chains reported below all come from one sample, sequenced in a study of shared T cell receptors in the human thymus. TCRdb's copy holds only in-frame clones and misses some; the assay was immunoSEQ multiplex PCR. Of over 650,000 clones in the sample, around 87% were seen once. The same data also contributed to another study, on human thymus T cells.

Sequencing was carried out using thymocytes. The origin of the receptors is a boy in the first two years of life with a congenital heart defect.

J is TRBJ2-5 and V is TRBV11-2, with TRBD1 identical over 9 bases. Germline V gene sequence: CDR1 SGHAT, CDR2 FQNNGV. After removal of 5 bases from V and 4 bases from J, the junction contained 11 bases not matched to a gene. The CDR3 has 16 amino acids. CDR3 residues: CASSLPRGQGGETQYF. For the CDR3, the DNA is TGTGCCAGCAGCCTACCGCGGGGACAGGGTGGAGAGACCCAGTACTTC.

The gene calls are TRBV6-5 and TRBJ1-4, with D maybe TRBD1 (6 bases). The CDR3 is 14 amino acids. Germline V gene sequence: CDR1 MNHEY, CDR2 SVGAGI. The ends were cut back, 2 bases at V and 8 bases at J, with 12 bases in the middle. CDR3 DNA sequence: TGTGCCAGCAGTTACCTCGGGACACGGGAAAAACTGTTTTTT. This codes for CASSYLGTREKLFF.

Worth noting for this clone: This CDR3 is also generated by other DNA sequences in the sample. This sequence joins TRBV5-4 and TRBJ2-1; D is unclear. The CDR3 spans 13 residues. Trimming removed 2 bases at V and 5 bases at J, with 8 bases between. In germline, CDR1 is SGHNT, CDR2 YYREEE (reference sequence). The CDR3 protein is CASSLGGDNEQFF. The DNA of the CDR3 is TGTGCCAGCAGCTTAGGTGGAGACAATGAGCAGTTCTTC.

The rearrangement joins TRBV20-1 to TRBJ2-1; D possibly corresponds to TRBD1 (5 bases). V lost 5 bases, J lost 8 bases, and 10 bases lay in between. Germline lookup yields CDR1 DFQATT and CDR2 SNEGSKA (reference sequence). The CDR3 sequence is 11 residues long. The CDR3 sequence: CSAPRGDEQFF. The CDR3 DNA sequence: TGCAGTGCTCCTAGGGGCGATGAGCAGTTCTTC.

V usage is TRBV4-3 and J usage is TRBJ2-7; tentatively, D is TRBD1 (6 bases). V gave up 4 bases and J gave up 1 base, with 11 bases separating them. Germline values: CDR1 LGHNA, CDR2 YSLEER. This CDR3 comprises 14 residues. The CDR3 loop is CASSLGTKSYEQYF. The CDR3 bases are TGCGCCAGCAGCCTAGGGACAAAGTCCTACGAGCAGTACTTC.

The chain couples TRBV4-2 to TRBJ2-5; 8 bases are a match to TRBD2. The V gene's germline CDR1 is LGHNA and CDR2 YNFKEQ. The CDR3 is made up of 16 amino acids. V was clipped by 6 bases and J by 1 base; unmatched bases: 10. CDR3 nucleotides: TGTGCCAGCAGTCCCGAAGCGGGGGCGCCCCAAGAGACCCAGTACTTC. Translating gives CASSPEAGAPQETQYF.

This chain links TRBV11-2 with TRBJ2-3, with D tentatively TRBD2 (6 bases). The CDR3 extends over 16 amino acids. The germline V gene has CDR1 SGHAT and CDR2 FQNNGV. V lost 3 bases and J 2 bases, leaving 15 bases between the germline ends. The CDR3 sequence is CASSLRGVEHTDTQYF. The CDR3 nucleotides read TGTGCCAGCAGCTTGCGGGGAGTTGAACACACAGATACGCAGTATTTT.

This clone was seen once. One end of the junction fails to match germline, which may point to a read error. This chain links TRBV6-4 with TRBJ2-2; TRBD2 aligns across 8 bases. The CDR3 length is 12 residues. Germline V lookup: CDR1 MRHNA, CDR2 SNTAGT. This CDR3 is CASSDSRGGLFF. The CDR3, as DNA: TGTGCCAGCAGTGACTCCCGGGGGGGGCTGTTTTTT.